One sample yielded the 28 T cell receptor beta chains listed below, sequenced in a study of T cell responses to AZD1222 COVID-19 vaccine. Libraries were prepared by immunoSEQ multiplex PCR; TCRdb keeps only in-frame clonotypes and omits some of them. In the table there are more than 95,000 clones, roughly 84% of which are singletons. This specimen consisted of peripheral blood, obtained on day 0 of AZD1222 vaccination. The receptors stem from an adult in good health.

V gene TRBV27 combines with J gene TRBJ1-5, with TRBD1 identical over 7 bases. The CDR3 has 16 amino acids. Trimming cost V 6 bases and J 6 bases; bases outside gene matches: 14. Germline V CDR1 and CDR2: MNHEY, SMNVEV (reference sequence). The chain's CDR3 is CASSSIQGLGSQPQHF. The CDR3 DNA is TGTGCCAGCAGCTCCATACAGGGGCTTGGAAGTCAGCCCCAGCATTTT.

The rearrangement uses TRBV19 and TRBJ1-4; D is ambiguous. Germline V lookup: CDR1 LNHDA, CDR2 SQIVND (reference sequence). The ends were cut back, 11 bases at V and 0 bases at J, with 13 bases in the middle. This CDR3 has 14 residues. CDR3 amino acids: CASWAGATNEKLFF. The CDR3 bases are TGTGCCTCGTGGGCGGGCGCAACTAATGAAAAACTGTTTTTT.

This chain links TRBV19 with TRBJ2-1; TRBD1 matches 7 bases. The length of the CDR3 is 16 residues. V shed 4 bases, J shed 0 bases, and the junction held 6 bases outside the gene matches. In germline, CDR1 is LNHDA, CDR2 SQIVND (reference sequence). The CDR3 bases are TGTGCCAGTAGTACCCACCGGGACAGCTCCTACAATGAGCAGTTCTTC. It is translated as CASSTHRDSSYNEQFF.

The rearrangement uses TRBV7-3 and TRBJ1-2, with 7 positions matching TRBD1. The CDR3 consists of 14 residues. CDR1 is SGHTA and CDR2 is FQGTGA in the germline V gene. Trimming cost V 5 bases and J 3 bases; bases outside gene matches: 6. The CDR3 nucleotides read TGTGCCAGCAGCCCGGGACAGACTTACTATGGCTACACCTTC. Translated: CASSPGQTYYGYTF.

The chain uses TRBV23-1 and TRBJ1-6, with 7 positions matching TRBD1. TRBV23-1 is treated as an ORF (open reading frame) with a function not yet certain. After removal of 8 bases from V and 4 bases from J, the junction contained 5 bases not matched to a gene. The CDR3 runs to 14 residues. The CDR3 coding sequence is TGCGCCAGCCCGGGACAGCCGTATAATTCACCCCTCCACTTT. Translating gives CASPGQPYNSPLHF.

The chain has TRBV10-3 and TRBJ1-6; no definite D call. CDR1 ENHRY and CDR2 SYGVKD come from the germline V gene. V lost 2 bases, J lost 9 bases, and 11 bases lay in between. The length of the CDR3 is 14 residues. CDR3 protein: CAISEGGWSSPLHF. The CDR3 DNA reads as TGTGCCATCAGTGAGGGCGGGTGGAGTTCACCCCTCCACTTT.

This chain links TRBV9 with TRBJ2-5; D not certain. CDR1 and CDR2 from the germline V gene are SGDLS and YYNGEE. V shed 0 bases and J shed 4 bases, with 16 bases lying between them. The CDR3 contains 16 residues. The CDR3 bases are TGTGCCAGCAGCGTAGGGGCTAGAGGCTTTGGAGAGACCCAGTACTTC. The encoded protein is CASSVGARGFGETQYF.

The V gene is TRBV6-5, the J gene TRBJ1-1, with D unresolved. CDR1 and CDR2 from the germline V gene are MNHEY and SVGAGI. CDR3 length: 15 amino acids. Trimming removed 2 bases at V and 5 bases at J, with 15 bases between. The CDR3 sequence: CASSYGAGVGTEAFF. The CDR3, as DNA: TGTGCCAGCAGTTACGGCGCGGGAGTGGGGACTGAAGCTTTCTTT.

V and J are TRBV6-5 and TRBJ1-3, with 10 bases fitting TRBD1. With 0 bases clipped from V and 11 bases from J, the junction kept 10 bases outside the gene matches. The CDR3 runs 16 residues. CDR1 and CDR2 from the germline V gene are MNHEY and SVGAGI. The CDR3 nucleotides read TGTGCCAGCAGTTACTCCAGGGGGACAGGGGATTTCGCCATATATTTT. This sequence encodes CASSYSRGTGDFAIYF.

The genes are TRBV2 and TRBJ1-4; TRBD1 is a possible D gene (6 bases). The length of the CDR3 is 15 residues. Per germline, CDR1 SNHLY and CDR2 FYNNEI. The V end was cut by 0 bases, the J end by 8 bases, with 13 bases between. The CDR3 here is CASSEAGGLGEKLFF. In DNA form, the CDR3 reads TGTGCCAGCAGTGAAGCCGGGGGGCTGGGGGAAAAACTGTTTTTT.

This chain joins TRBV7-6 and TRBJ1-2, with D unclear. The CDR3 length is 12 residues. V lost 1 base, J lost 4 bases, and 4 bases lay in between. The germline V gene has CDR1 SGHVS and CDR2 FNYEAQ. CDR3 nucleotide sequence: TGTGCCAGCAGCTTAGTTGGCTATGGCTACACCTTC. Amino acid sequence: CASSLVGYGYTF. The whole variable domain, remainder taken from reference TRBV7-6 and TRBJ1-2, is GAGVSQSPRYKVTKRGQDVALRCDPISGHVSLYWYRQALGQGPEFLTYFNYEAQQDKSGLPNDRFSAERPEGSISTLTIQRTEQRDSAMYRCASSLVGYGYTFGSGTRLTVV.

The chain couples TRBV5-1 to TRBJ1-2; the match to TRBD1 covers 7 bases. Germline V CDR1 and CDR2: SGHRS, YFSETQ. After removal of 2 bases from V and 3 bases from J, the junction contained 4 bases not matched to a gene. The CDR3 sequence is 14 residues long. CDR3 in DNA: TGCGCCAGCAGCTTAGGGGGCAATGACTATGGCTACACCTTC. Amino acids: CASSLGGNDYGYTF.

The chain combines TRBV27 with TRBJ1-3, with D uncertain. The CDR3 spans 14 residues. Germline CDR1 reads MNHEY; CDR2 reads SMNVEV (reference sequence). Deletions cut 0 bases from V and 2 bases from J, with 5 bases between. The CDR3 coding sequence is TGTGCCAGCAGTTTATCCGGCGCTGGAAACACCATATATTTT. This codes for CASSLSGAGNTIYF.

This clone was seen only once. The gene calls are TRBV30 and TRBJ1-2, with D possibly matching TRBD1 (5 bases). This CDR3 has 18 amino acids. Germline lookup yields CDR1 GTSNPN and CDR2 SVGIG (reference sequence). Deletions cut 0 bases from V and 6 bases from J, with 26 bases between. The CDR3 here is CAWSVLIRDATTRNGYTF. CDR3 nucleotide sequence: TGTGCCTGGAGTGTACTCATTCGGGACGCCACAACCCGAAATGGCTACACCTTC.

In DNA form, the CDR3 reads TGTGCCAGCAGCTCCCCACAGGGAGGTGAAAAACTGTTTTTT. Translated: CASSSPQGGEKLFF. The chain joins TRBV11-2 to TRBJ1-4; weak D call: TRBD1 (6 bases). V was trimmed by 4 bases and J by 7 bases, leaving 13 bases between them. The germline gives CDR1 SGHAT, CDR2 FQNNGV. This CDR3 region has 14 residues. Supplemented by reference TRBV11-2 and TRBJ1-4, the full variable domain reads EAGVAQSPRYKIIEKRQSVAFWCNPISGHATLYWYQQILGQGPKLLIQFQNNGVVDDSQLPKDRFSAERLKGVDSTLKIQPAKLEDSAVYLCASSSPQGGEKLFFGSGTQLSVL.

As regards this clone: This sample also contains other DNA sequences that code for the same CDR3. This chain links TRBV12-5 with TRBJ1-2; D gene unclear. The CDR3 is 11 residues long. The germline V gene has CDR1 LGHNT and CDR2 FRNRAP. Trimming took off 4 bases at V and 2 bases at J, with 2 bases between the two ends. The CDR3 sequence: CASGSNYGYTF. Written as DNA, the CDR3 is TGTGCTAGTGGTTCGAACTATGGCTACACCTTC.

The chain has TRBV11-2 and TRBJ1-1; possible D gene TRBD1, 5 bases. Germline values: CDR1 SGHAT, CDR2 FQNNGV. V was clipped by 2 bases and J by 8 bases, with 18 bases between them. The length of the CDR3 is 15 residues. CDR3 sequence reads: CASSLISGPVGEAFF. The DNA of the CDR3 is TGTGCCAGCAGCTTAATCTCAGGGCCCGTCGGCGAAGCTTTCTTT.

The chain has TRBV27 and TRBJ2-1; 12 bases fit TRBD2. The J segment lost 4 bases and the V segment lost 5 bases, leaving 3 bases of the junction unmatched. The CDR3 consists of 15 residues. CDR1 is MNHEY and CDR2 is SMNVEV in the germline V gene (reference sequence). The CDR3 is CASSKGLAGYNEQFF. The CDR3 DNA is TGTGCCAGCAGTAAGGGACTAGCGGGTTACAATGAGCAGTTCTTC.

The CDR3, as DNA: TGTGCCAGCAGTTTAGGGGGCCACTATGGCTACACCTTC. It codes for CASSLGGHYGYTF. This chain uses TRBV27 with TRBJ1-2, with D possibly matching TRBD1 (6 bases). The V end lost 2 bases, the J end lost 3 bases, and 7 bases lay between the germline ends. CDR1 is MNHEY and CDR2 is SMNVEV in the germline V gene (reference sequence). The CDR3 totals 13 residues.

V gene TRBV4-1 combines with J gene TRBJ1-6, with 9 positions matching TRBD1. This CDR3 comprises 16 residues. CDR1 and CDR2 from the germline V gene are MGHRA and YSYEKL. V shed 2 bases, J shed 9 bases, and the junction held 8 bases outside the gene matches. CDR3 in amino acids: CASSQPRDRDFSPLHF. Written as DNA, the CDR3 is TGCGCCAGCAGCCAACCCCGGGACAGGGACTTTTCACCCCTCCACTTT.

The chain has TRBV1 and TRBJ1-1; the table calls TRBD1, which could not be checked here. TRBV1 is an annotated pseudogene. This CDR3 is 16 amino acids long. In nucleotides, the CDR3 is TGCACCAGCAGCCTCACCCCCGGGACAGGGAACACTGAAGCTTTCTTT. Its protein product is CTSSLTPGTGNTEAFF.

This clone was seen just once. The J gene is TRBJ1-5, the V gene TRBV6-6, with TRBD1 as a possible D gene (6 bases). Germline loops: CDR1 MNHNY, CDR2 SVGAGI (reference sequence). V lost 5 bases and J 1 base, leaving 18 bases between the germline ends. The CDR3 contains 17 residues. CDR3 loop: CASSLRGGDDSNQPQHF. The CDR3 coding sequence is TGTGCCAGCAGTCTTAGGGGGGGGGACGACAGCAATCAGCCCCAGCATTTT.

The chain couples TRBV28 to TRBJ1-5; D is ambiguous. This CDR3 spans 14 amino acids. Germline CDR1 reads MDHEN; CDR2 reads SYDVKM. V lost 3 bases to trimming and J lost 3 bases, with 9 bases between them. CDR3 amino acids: CASSLDGDNQPQHF. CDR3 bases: TGTGCCAGCAGTTTGGATGGCGACAATCAGCCCCAGCATTTT. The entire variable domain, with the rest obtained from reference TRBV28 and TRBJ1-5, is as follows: DVKVTQSSRYLVKRTGEKVFLECVQDMDHENMFWYRQDPGLGLRLIYFSYDVKMKEKGDIPEGYSVSREKKERFSLILESASTNQTSMYLCASSLDGDNQPQHFGDGTRLSIL.

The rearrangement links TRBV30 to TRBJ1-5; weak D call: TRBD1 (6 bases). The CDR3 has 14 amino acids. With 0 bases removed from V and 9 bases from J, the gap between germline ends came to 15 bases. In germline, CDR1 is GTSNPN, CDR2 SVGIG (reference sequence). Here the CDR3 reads CAWSVEGVILPQHF. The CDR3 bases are TGTGCCTGGAGTGTTGAGGGGGTTATCCTGCCCCAGCATTTT. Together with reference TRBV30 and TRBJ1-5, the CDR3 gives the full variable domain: SQTIHQWPATLVQPVGSPLSLECTVEGTSNPNLYWYRQAAGRGLQLLFYSVGIGQISSEVPQNLSASRPQDRQFILSSKKLLLSDSGFYLCAWSVEGVILPQHFGDGTRLSIL.

CDR3 bases: TGTGCCAGCAGCTCTAGACGTAGTTTGGAAGGCTACACCTTC. It specifies CASSSRRSLEGYTF. This rearrangement joins TRBV7-9 to TRBJ1-2; D is unresolved. Between the trimmed V and J ends, which lost 4 bases and 8 bases, there was a span of 17 bases. The CDR3 consists of 14 residues. CDR1 and CDR2 (germline): SEHNR, FQNEAQ (reference sequence).

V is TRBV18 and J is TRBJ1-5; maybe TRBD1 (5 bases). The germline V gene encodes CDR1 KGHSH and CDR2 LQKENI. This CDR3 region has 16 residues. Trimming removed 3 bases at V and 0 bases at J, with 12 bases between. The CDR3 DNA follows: TGTGCCAGCTCACCTGGCGGTGGGGGTAGCAATCAGCCCCAGCATTTT. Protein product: CASSPGGGGSNQPQHF.

In DNA form, the CDR3 reads TGTGCCAGCAGTTACCATGGGGGGGAGCAGTTCTTC. It yields the protein CASSYHGGEQFF. The chain is built from TRBV6-5 and TRBJ2-1; TRBD2 is a possible D gene (6 bases). Germline V lookup: CDR1 MNHEY, CDR2 SVGAGI. CDR3 length equals 12 residues. V was clipped by 2 bases and J by 10 bases, with 9 bases between them.

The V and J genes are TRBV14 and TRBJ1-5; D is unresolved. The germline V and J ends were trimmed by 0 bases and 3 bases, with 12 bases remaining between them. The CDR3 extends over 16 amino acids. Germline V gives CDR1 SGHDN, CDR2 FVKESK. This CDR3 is CASSQDEAGDNQPQHF. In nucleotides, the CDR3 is TGTGCCAGCAGCCAAGATGAGGCAGGTGACAATCAGCCCCAGCATTTT.